The present T cell receptor (beta chain) was sequenced within a study of blood T cell repertoires in COVID-19. Study context: There were acute and convalescent COVID-19 samples, and they came from the United States, Italy and Spain.

Profiling relied on immunoSEQ multiplex PCR, and the TCRdb table lists in-frame clones only, not all of them. Here the sample spans around 200,000 clones, roughly 85% being singletons. The CDR3 extends over 15 amino acids. Germline CDR1 is SGHRS and CDR2 is YFSETQ. V shed 3 bases and J shed 6 bases, with 15 bases lying between them. Sequenced input: peripheral blood. The clonotype was recovered from a man in his sixties with acute or convalescent COVID-19. The chain links TRBV5-1 to TRBJ1-4; TRBD1 is a possible D gene (5 bases). CDR3 DNA sequence: TGCGCCAGCAGCTCCGGGAGGGGTCCGGATGAAAAACTGTTTTTT. It codes for CASSSGRGPDEKLFF.